This TCR beta chain derives from a study of neurological immune-mediated disorders. General study points: Multiple sclerosis was found to have the least TCR clonal expansion, below healthy controls, and HTLV-1-associated myelopathy the most.

Time point here: longitudinal time-point 1 (baseline). The study drew its healthy controls from blood bank volunteers in Maryland, USA. Preparation of the unsorted libraries drew on 2 million PBMCs stored at -80 C. This CDR3 is built from 19 residues. With 4 bases clipped from V and 1 base from J, the junction kept 16 bases outside the gene matches. In this sample, this clonotype turned up many times. Its antigen is still unknown. 5'RACE generated cDNA with 10-nucleotide random UMIs. TCRdb itself ran the 5' RACE reads through MiXCR, one entry per CDR3 protein. The profile shows about 49,000 distinct CDR3 sequences, 10% of them singletons.

Sequenced material: PBMCs. This receptor was taken from a woman aged 40 to 55 in good health. The genes are TRBV12-3 or TRBV12-4 and TRBJ2-3, with 8 bases matching TRBD2. The CDR3 protein is CASSSRTGRAGARTDTQYF. In DNA, the CDR3 is TGTGCCAGCAGTTCGAGGACCGGACGAGCGGGGGCCCGCACAGATACGCAGTATTTT.